This T cell receptor beta chain was found in a study of shared clonotypes between healthy human individuals. The study enrolled healthy HIV-negative adults without recent acute infections or vaccinations as donors. Per germline, CDR1 MNHEY and CDR2 SMNVEV (reference sequence). V was clipped by 5 bases and J by 8 bases; unmatched bases: 10. This CDR3 is 15 amino acids long. Generated by immunoSEQ multiplex PCR, the TCRdb table keeps only in-frame clones and is missing some. Of roughly 2.5 million clones listed, more than 90% are singletons. The chain recombines TRBV27 with TRBJ1-2; 11 nucleotides align to TRBD1. Sample: naive CD4+ T cells sorted from blood. Noted subset: CD45RA+ positively selected. The clonotype comes from a man between 18 and 29 years old in good health. CDR3 sequence: CASSPHRTGGVGYTF. The CDR3, as DNA: TGTGCCAGCAGTCCCCACCGGACAGGGGGCGTAGGCTACACCTTC.